This T cell receptor beta chain was identified during a study of identical twins. The length of the CDR3 is 15 residues. Germline values: CDR1 DFQATT, CDR2 SNEGSKA (reference sequence). The germline V and J ends were trimmed by 6 bases and 5 bases, with 22 bases remaining between them. Template switching added a universal primer site; cDNA carried unique molecular identifiers. TCRdb reanalysed the 5' RACE reads using MiXCR and keeps one entry per CDR3 protein. The profile shows about 530,000 distinct CDR3 sequences, about 20% of them singletons. Overall study findings and caveats: It was cross-sectional statistical analysis, not following the same donors, that the conclusions relied on. Monozygotic twins shared more out-of-frame TCR alpha than recombination models predicted.

This clonotype was recorded a few times. Its antigen is not identified. This same sample was also taken into another study, of yellow fever vaccine responses in identical twins.

The source of this sequence is a young woman in good health. V is TRBV20-1 and J is TRBJ2-5, with a possible D match to TRBD1 (5 bases). Sequenced material: CD4+ T cells sorted from blood. In DNA, the CDR3 is TGCAGTGCCCCTGCGTCGTCCAAGGGGTGGGAGACCCAGTACTTC. Its translation: CSAPASSKGWETQYF.